This T cell receptor (beta chain) was identified in a study of cytotoxic CD8 clonotypes in ibrutinib-treated CLL. The protocol was immunoSEQ multiplex PCR, while the TCRdb copy is restricted to in-frame clones and leaves out a portion. The table records over 120,000 clones, 75% to 80% of them present only once. There are 15 residues in the CDR3. Germline V lookup: CDR1 SGDLS, CDR2 YYNGEE. The ends were cut back, 4 bases at V and 4 bases at J, with 18 bases in the middle. The receptor was derived from a human donor with chronic lymphocytic leukemia. The material sequenced was PBMCs, taken after 24 months of ibrutinib treatment. V gene TRBV9 combines with J gene TRBJ2-7; no reliable D call. The CDR3 sequence: CASSLRWNPRYEQYF. In DNA form, the CDR3 reads TGTGCCAGCAGCCTCAGGTGGAACCCGAGATACGAGCAGTACTTC.